This TCR beta chain originates from a study of cytomegalovirus exposure and HLA in healthy donors. Study findings and constraints: It was shown in a later analysis that HLA-associated TCR beta chains were more clonally expanded than other, equally common chains. Later analysis showed TCR association rates varying by HLA locus, highest for DRB1 and lowest for HLA-C.

Trimming stripped 1 base from V and 1 base from J, with 16 bases between. Germline CDR1 reads SGHDT; CDR2 reads YYEEEE. The CDR3 has 17 amino acids. In the PCR, 60 Vbeta and 13 Jbeta primers were used. Libraries were prepared by immunoSEQ multiplex PCR; TCRdb keeps only in-frame clonotypes and omits some of them. The sample records hundreds of thousands of clones, approximately 90% being singletons. Of note for this clone: Its specificity is not known.

V is TRBV5-6 and J is TRBJ2-3; D is perhaps TRBD1 (5 bases). The clonotype comes from a woman between 18 and 30 years old in good health and CMV-seronegative. Sequencing was carried out using PBMCs. CDR3 DNA sequence: TGTGCCAGCAGCTTGTTATCGGGCGGACAACGCACAGATACGCAGTATTTT. Translated: CASSLLSGGQRTDTQYF.